These 5 T cell receptor beta chains came from one sample sequenced in a study of blood T cells in healthy people across ages. Primed by a sample-barcoded 5' primer and a J-beta primer mix, a second PCR proceeded for about 6 to 12 cycles. Each CDR3 protein gets one entry after TCRdb re-called the 5' RACE reads with MiXCR. The sample records about 1.7 million distinct CDR3 sequences, 28% being singletons. The specimen sequenced was blood. The receptors stem from a woman aged 30 to 39 in good health.

On this clonotype: One end of the junction does not line up with germline, which may come from a read error. The rearrangement links TRBV5-1 to TRBJ1-4, with TRBD1 matching over 7 bases. The CDR3 has 16 residues. CDR1 and CDR2 (germline): SGHRS, YFSETQ. The DNA of the CDR3 is TGCGCCGGCAGCTTTGTGGCGGGACAGCCTAATGAAAAACTGTTTTTT. It is translated as CAGSFVAGQPNEKLFF.

J is TRBJ1-2 and V is TRBV7-9, with D perhaps TRBD1 (5 bases). The CDR3 consists of 13 residues. The V gene lost 4 bases and the J gene lost 8 bases, with 14 bases spanning the gap. The germline CDR1 and CDR2 sequences are SEHNR and FQNEAQ (reference sequence). In nucleotides, the CDR3 is TGTGCCAGCAGCTCACAGGTTGGGGAAGGCTACACCTTC. Protein: CASSSQVGEGYTF.

This clonotype was seen repeatedly, ten times or more. The CDR3 region is CSARQAGSGWAKNIQYF. The CDR3 nucleotides read TGCAGTGCTAGACAGGCCGGGAGCGGGTGGGCCAAAAACATTCAGTACTTC. The chain links TRBV20-1 to TRBJ2-4, with a possible D match to TRBD2 (6 bases). Trimming shortened V by 2 bases and J by 1 base, and 18 bases separated the two germline ends. The CDR3 is made up of 17 amino acids. Germline V gene lookup returns CDR1 DFQATT and CDR2 SNEGSKA (reference sequence).

The rearrangement uses TRBV3-1 and TRBJ2-5; possibly TRBD1 or TRBD2 for D (6 bases each). The J call may not be correct, given that the DNA end is closer to TRBJ2-7. The CDR3 loop spans 15 amino acids. Per the germline V gene, CDR1 is LGHDT and CDR2 is YNNKEL (reference sequence). CDR3 in DNA: TGTGCCAGCAGCCAAGATTCGGGGGCCCGCAACGAGCAGTACTTC. It is translated as CASSQDSGARNEQYF.

This clonotype was picked up a small number of times. V is TRBV29-1 and J is TRBJ1-4; 7 bases map to TRBD1. From germline, CDR1 is SQVTM and CDR2 ANQGSEA. Germline trimming cut 8 bases from V and 5 bases from J; bases unmatched to any gene: 8. CDR3 length: 13 residues. This CDR3 is CSIRAGQNEKLFF. CDR3 sequence (DNA): TGCAGCATCCGCGCGGGACAGAATGAAAAACTGTTTTTT.